The 2 T cell receptor beta chains presented below share a single source sample, sequenced in a study of CD8 T cells in Susac syndrome (dated by TCRdb to about 2019). Library method: the immunoSEQ multiplex PCR assay. RNA was extracted using the RNeasy kit, and roughly 0.5 to 1 ug of the RNA was reverse transcribed with random hexamers. TCRdb applied fastp at Q25 and MiXCR to the public reads, then kept only in-frame beta chains. Rows are combined by CDR3 protein, so each entry shows the most common genes and DNA. This sample lists over 150,000 distinct CDR3 sequences; over 90% were detected once. The ten top clones hold around 0.094% of the sample. Specimen: CD4+ T cells from PBMCs. All receptors come from a human donor with Susac syndrome.

The gene calls are TRBV27 and TRBJ2-1; 11 bases line up with TRBD2. The CDR3 is 14 residues long. CDR1 and CDR2 (germline): MNHEY, SMNVEV (reference sequence). V gave up 7 bases and J gave up 12 bases; unmatched junction bases: 11. CDR3 residues: CASIGWLAGGVQFF. The CDR3, as DNA: TGTGCCAGCATTGGATGGCTAGCGGGAGGCGTGCAGTTCTTC.

This sequence joins TRBV12-3 or TRBV12-4 and TRBJ1-2, with D uncertain. The CDR3 has 11 amino acids. V lost 3 bases, J lost 8 bases, and 7 bases lay in between. In DNA form, the CDR3 reads TGTGCCAGCAGTTTTGAAGGAGGCTACACCTTC. As protein: CASSFEGGYTF.